These T cell receptor beta chains were read from a single sample in a study of blood T cell repertoires in COVID-19. The table came from immunoSEQ multiplex PCR; TCRdb's copy has only in-frame clones and leaves some out. The sample shows roughly 150,000 clones, roughly nine tenths of them seen only once. Input material: peripheral blood. These TCRs come from a human donor in a cohort sampled during active COVID-19. Both conserved end residues are part of each CDR3.

V: TRBV4-3; J: TRBJ1-2; CDR3: CASSQATGHYGYTF
V: TRBV11-1; J: TRBJ2-7; CDR3: CASSLGGTSYEQYF
V: TRBV5-8; J: TRBJ2-3; CDR3: CASSQRQATDTQYF
V: TRBV29-1; J: TRBJ1-4; CDR3: CSVEDPLRGKEKLFF
V: TRBV6-5; J: TRBJ1-1; CDR3: CASSYGGSPEAFF
V: TRBV14; J: TRBJ2-7; CDR3: CASSQDYAGTLRSHEQYF
V: TRBV19; J: TRBJ2-7; CDR3: CASSIAPGDEQYF
V: TRBV6-6; J: TRBJ2-7; CDR3: CASRLSTGPYEQYF
V: TRBV27; J: TRBJ1-2; CDR3: CASSSGSYGYTF
V: TRBV2; J: TRBJ1-6; CDR3: CASRFDRGNSPLHF
V: TRBV28; J: TRBJ2-7; CDR3: CASRGTFYEQYF
V: TRBV9; J: TRBJ2-2; CDR3: CASSVQAGDPGELFF
V: TRBV11-2; J: TRBJ2-7; CDR3: CASSPGLRGRFEQYF
V: TRBV13; J: TRBJ2-7; CDR3: CASSLGQVSYEQYF
V: TRBV18; J: TRBJ2-7; CDR3: CASSPPVGQGSPTYEQYF
V: TRBV5-4; J: TRBJ2-7; CDR3: CASSDGGQGGYEQYF
V: TRBV27; J: TRBJ1-5; CDR3: CASSPSPGTIAGEPQHF
V: TRBV6-5; J: TRBJ2-7; CDR3: CASRRTGTYEQYF
V: TRBV29-1; J: TRBJ2-7; CDR3: CSTRDSPYEQYF
V: TRBV7-3; J: TRBJ2-6; CDR3: CASSFARDRGSSGANVLTF
V: TRBV27; J: TRBJ1-2; CDR3: CASSLSGRSNGYTF
V: TRBV20-1; J: TRBJ2-3; CDR3: CSARLTDTQYF
V: TRBV30; J: TRBJ2-7; CDR3: CAWRGSGSGDIAYEQYF
V: TRBV5-1; J: TRBJ2-1; CDR3: CASSFRENEQFF
V: TRBV7-2; J: TRBJ1-1; CDR3: CASSLSRLTEAFF
V: TRBV10-3; J: TRBJ2-7; CDR3: CAISEIQGTHSYEQYF
V: TRBV25-1; J: TRBJ1-4; CDR3: CASSGDGGVGTSEKLFF
V: TRBV6-5; J: TRBJ2-1; CDR3: CASSPQGVDYNEQFF
V: TRBV27; J: TRBJ1-3; CDR3: CASSLWGGPGDTIYF
V: TRBV5-3; J: TRBJ2-7; CDR3: CARSLTGERSYEQYF
V: TRBV11-3; J: TRBJ2-6; CDR3: CASSLGASGTPGANVLTF
V: TRBV12-3/TRBV12-4; J: TRBJ1-1; CDR3: CASSPFNTEAFF
V: TRBV28; J: TRBJ2-3; CDR3: CASSSRTGGMDTQYF
V: TRBV6-1; J: TRBJ1-1; CDR3: CASSEVTGSTEAFF
V: TRBV6-2/TRBV6-3; J: TRBJ2-7; CDR3: CASSSPVPGLAGGKYEQYF
V: TRBV9; J: TRBJ2-1; CDR3: CASSGGLAGEYNEQFF
V: TRBV10-3; J: TRBJ1-2; CDR3: CAITSTGMDGYTF
V: TRBV11-3; J: TRBJ2-2; CDR3: CASSLEAGTGTGELFF
V: TRBV5-1; J: TRBJ1-5; CDR3: CASSPLPGNNQPQHF
V: TRBV7-3; J: TRBJ2-7; CDR3: CASSPPLLAGDEQYF
V: TRBV6-2/TRBV6-3; J: TRBJ2-7; CDR3: CASSLPYEQYF
V: TRBV27; J: TRBJ2-3; CDR3: CASSLRGVLPLGQYF
V: TRBV5-8; J: TRBJ2-5; CDR3: CASSLSDRGGETQYF
V: TRBV7-2; J: TRBJ1-6; CDR3: CASSPGARNSPLHF
V: TRBV19; J: TRBJ1-1; CDR3: CASSIPADRSRVARNTEAFF
V: TRBV2; J: TRBJ1-1; CDR3: CASTEGTGVTEAFF
V: TRBV12-3/TRBV12-4; J: TRBJ2-7; CDR3: CASSSSGTYEQYF
V: TRBV28; J: TRBJ1-2; CDR3: CASSFLPGQGAQRNYGYTF
V: TRBV30; J: TRBJ1-1; CDR3: CAWRRQGESTEAFF
V: TRBV7-2; J: TRBJ1-2; CDR3: CASSLTSDSPVRTF
V: TRBV20-1; J: TRBJ2-5; CDR3: CSAVSGETQYF
V: TRBV29-1; J: TRBJ1-5; CDR3: CSVSGIGRWVMPQHF
V: TRBV4-3; J: TRBJ1-1; CDR3: CASSQDAGGNTEAFF
V: TRBV28; J: TRBJ2-7; CDR3: CASSSAQGDEQYF
V: TRBV10-3; J: TRBJ2-7; CDR3: CATRPGDSGYEQYF